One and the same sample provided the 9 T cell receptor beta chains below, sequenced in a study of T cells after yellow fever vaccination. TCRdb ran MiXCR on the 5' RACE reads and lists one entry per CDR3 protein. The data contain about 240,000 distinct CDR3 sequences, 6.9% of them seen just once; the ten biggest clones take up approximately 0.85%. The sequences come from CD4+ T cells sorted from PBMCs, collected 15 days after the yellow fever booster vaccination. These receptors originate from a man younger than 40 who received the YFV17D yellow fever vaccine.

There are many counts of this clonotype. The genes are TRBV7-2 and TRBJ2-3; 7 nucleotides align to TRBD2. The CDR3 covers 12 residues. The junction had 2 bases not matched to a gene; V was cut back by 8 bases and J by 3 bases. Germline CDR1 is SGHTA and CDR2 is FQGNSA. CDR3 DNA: TGTGCCAGCTGGGGGGGGACAGATACGCAGTATTTT. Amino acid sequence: CASWGGTDTQYF.

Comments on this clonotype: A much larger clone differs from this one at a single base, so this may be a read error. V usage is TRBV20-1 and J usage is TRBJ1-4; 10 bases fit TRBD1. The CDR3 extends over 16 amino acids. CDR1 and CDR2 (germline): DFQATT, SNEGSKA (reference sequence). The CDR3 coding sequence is TGCTGTGCTAGGGTGGACAGGGGGAGACGTAATGAAAAACTGTTTTTT. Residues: CCARVDRGRRNEKLFF.

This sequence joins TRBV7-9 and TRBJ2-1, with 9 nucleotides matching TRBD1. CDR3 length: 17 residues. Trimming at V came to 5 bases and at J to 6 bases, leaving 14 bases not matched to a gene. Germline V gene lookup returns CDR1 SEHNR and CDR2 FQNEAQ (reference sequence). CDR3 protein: CASSLTGTGSAVNEQFF. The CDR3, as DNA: TGTGCCAGCAGCCTAACCGGGACAGGGTCGGCAGTCAATGAGCAGTTCTTC.

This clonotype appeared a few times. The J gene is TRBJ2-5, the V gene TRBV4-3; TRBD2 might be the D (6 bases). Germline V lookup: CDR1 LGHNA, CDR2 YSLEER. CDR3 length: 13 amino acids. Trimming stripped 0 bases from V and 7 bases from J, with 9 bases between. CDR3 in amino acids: CASSQDLGGTQYF. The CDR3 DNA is TGCGCCAGCAGCCAAGATTTGGGGGGGACCCAGTACTTC.

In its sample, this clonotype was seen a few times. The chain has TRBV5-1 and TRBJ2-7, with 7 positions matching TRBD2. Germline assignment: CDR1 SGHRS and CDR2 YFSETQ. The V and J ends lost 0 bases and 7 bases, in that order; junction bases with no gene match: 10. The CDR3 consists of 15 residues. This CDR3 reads CASSLARAGVDEQYF. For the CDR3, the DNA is TGCGCCAGCAGCTTGGCCCGGGCGGGGGTGGATGAGCAGTACTTC.

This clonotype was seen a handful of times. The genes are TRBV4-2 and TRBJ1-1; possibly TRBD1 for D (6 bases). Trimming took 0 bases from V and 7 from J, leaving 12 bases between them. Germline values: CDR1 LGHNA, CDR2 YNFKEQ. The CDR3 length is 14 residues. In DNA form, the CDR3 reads TGTGCCAGCAGCCAAGATAGCCGAGGGGGTGAAGCTTTCTTT. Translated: CASSQDSRGGEAFF.

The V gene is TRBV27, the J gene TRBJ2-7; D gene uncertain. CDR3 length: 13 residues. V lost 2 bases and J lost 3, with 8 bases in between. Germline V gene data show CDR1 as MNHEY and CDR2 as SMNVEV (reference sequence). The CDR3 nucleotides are TGTGCCAGCAGTTTAAGCCCATACTACGAGCAGTACTTC. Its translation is CASSLSPYYEQYF.

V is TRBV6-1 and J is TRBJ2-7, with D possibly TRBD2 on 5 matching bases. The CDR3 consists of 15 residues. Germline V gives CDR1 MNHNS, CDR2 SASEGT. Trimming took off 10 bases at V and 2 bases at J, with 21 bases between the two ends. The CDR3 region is CATAPRALTTYEQYF. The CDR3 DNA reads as TGTGCCACGGCGCCGAGGGCACTTACTACCTACGAGCAGTACTTC.

The DNA of the CDR3 is TGTGCCACCAGCATAGGGCGACTAGCGGGAGGAGGTGAGCAGTTCTTC. Its protein product is CATSIGRLAGGGEQFF. This chain connects TRBV15 to TRBJ2-1; 13 nucleotides align to TRBD2. Germline trimming cut 4 bases from V and 9 bases from J; bases unmatched to any gene: 9. The CDR3 runs to 16 residues. In germline, CDR1 is LNHNV, CDR2 YYDKDF (reference sequence).